The sequence of this T cell receptor (beta chain) was determined in a study of T cells expressing NK-cell markers. Whole-study findings and limits: It is unclear if expanded NKG2C-expressing clones target HCMV antigens. The dominant NKG2C+ clonotypes represented roughly 1.0-7.5% of CD8+ T cells in five or six donors.

A note on this clonotype: The antigen is unknown.

Germline CDR1 reads SQVTM; CDR2 reads ANQGSEA. The CDR3 sequence is 13 residues long. TCRdb reprocessed the 5' RACE reads; each CDR3 protein has one entry and no DNA is given. This sample's table has roughly 420,000 distinct CDR3 sequences. The clonotype originates from a woman between 18 and 75 years old in good health. The sequenced sample consisted of blood T cells: a sorted CD56 or NKG2C T cell subset, CD4+ or CD8+ T cells, or bulk PBMC T cells (not recorded which). V gene TRBV29-1 combines with J gene TRBJ2-1. The CDR3 region is CSVVGGYYNEQFF.